The 5 T cell receptor beta chains below all came from one sample that was sequenced in a study of response to subunit inactivated influenza vaccine. TCRdb ran MiXCR on the RT-PCR reads and lists one entry per CDR3 protein. The table includes 650,000 to 800,000 distinct CDR3 sequences, about 18% detected once. The starting material was PBMCs from blood, obtained 4 to 6 days after vaccination. The receptors come from a man between 45 and 60 years old who received an inactivated influenza vaccine.

The chain recombines TRBV7-2 with TRBJ1-4, with TRBD1 as a possible D gene (5 bases). The CDR3 spans 15 residues. V lost 5 bases, J lost 2 bases, and 12 bases lay in between. Germline V CDR1 and CDR2: SGHTA, FQGNSA. The CDR3 DNA sequence: TGTGCCAGCAGCCCCAGATCAGGGACTAATGAAAAACTGTTTTTT. Its protein is CASSPRSGTNEKLFF.

This clonotype was recorded many times. The rearrangement joins TRBV29-1 to TRBJ2-7, with 7 bases aligning to TRBD2. CDR3 size: 12 residues. J gave up 2 bases and V 5 bases, and 3 bases lay outside the gene matches. Germline V gives CDR1 SQVTM, CDR2 ANQGSEA. The CDR3 DNA sequence: TGCAGCGTTTTTGGACTAGCCTACGAGCAGTACTTC. Translation: CSVFGLAYEQYF.

In its sample, this clonotype was seen many times. The rearrangement joins TRBV5-6 to TRBJ2-3; D is unclear. Germline CDR1 reads SGHDT; CDR2 reads YYEEEE. Trimming removed 0 bases from V and 4 bases from J, with 6 bases in between. The CDR3 runs 13 residues. The CDR3 protein is CASSLGVSDTQYF. The CDR3 DNA sequence: TGTGCCAGCAGCTTGGGAGTTTCAGATACGCAGTATTTT.

This clonotype was observed a few times. V usage is TRBV7-9 and J usage is TRBJ2-1; 10 bases are shared with TRBD2. The CDR3 is 16 amino acids. CDR1 and CDR2 (germline): SEHNR, FQNEAQ (reference sequence). Unmatched junction bases numbered 11, after V lost 5 bases and J lost 7 bases. The CDR3 protein is CASSGRTSGMVNEQFF. CDR3 DNA sequence: TGTGCCAGCAGCGGTCGAACTAGCGGGATGGTAAATGAGCAGTTCTTC.

This clonotype has just a few counts. The chain has TRBV5-1 and TRBJ1-2; 7 bases map to TRBD1. The J segment lost 3 bases and the V segment lost 0 bases, leaving 8 bases of the junction unmatched. CDR3 length: 16 residues. Germline CDR1 is SGHRS and CDR2 is YFSETQ. CDR3 sequence reads: CASSLDPGTVHYGYTF. The CDR3 DNA follows: TGCGCCAGCAGCTTGGATCCGGGGACAGTTCACTATGGCTACACCTTC.